The rows below give T cell receptor beta chains drawn from one sample of a study of shared clonotypes between healthy human individuals. The method was immunoSEQ multiplex PCR; TCRdb's version includes in-frame clones alone and lacks a portion of them. The table has fewer than 2.5 million clones, approximately 93% seen once; the top ten hold 0.36%. The specimen was naive CD4+ T cells from PBMCs. The receptors were gathered from a man aged 18 to 29 in good health. Some clones in this sample may be carry-over from other donors' samples. The CDR3 runs from the conserved cysteine through the conserved F or W. Fields, in order: J gene, D gene, V gene, clone size, CDR3 protein, CDR3 DNA. D genes are given only for firm matches. Expanded clones get a size class; other rows say once, few or many, or leave the size out.

TRBJ1-5	TRBD1	TRBV7-8	-	CASSQPGQGNQPQHF	TGTGCCAGCAGCCAACCGGGACAGGGTAATCAGCCCCAGCATTTT
TRBJ1-4	TRBD1	TRBV18	-	CASSPAYRGRVTTNEKLFF	TGTGCCAGCTCACCAGCCTACAGGGGCCGAGTTACAACTAATGAAAAACTGTTTTTT
TRBJ2-1	-	TRBV14	-	CASSQVSGFMEYNEQFF	TGTGCCAGCAGCCAAGTCTCAGGGTTCATGGAGTACAATGAGCAGTTCTTC
TRBJ2-3	-	TRBV9	-	CASSVNPLTDTQYF	TGTGCCAGCAGCGTAAACCCACTCACAGATACGCAGTATTTT
TRBJ2-7	-	TRBV15	-	CATSRDPGMGYEQYF	TGTGCCACCAGCAGAGACCCCGGGATGGGCTACGAGCAGTACTTC
TRBJ2-1	-	TRBV30	-	CAWSGLQETGRYNEQFF	TGTGCCTGGAGTGGTCTGCAAGAGACAGGCCGCTACAATGAGCAGTTCTTC
TRBJ2-7	-	TRBV2	-	CASSENDEQYF	TGTGCCAGCAGTGAAAATGACGAGCAGTACTTC
TRBJ1-3	-	TRBV30	-	CASRGPWRGNTIYF	TGTGCCTCCAGGGGTCCTTGGCGAGGAAACACCATATATTTT
TRBJ1-1	-	TRBV9	few	CASSAGTGDTEAFF	TGTGCCAGCAGCGCCGGGACGGGAGACACTGAAGCTTTCTTT
TRBJ2-1	TRBD2	TRBV5-4	-	CASSLLELAGFNEQFF	TGTGCCAGCAGCTTGTTAGAACTAGCGGGATTCAATGAGCAGTTCTTC